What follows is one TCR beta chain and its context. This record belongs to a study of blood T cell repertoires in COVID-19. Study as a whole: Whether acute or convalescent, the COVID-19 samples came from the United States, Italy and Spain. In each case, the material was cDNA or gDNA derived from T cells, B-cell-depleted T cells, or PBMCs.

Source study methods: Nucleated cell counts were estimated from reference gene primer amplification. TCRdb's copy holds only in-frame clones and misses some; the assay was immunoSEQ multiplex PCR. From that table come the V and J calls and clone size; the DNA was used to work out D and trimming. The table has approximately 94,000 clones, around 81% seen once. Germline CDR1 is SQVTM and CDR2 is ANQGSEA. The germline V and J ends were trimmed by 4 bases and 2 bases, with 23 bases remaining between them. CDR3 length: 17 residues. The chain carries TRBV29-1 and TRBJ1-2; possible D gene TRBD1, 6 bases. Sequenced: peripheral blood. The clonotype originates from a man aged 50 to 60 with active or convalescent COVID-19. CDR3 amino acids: CSVGSGGFSPSNYGYTF. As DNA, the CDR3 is TGCAGCGTTGGGTCTGGGGGCTTTTCTCCTTCGAACTATGGCTACACCTTC.